This T cell receptor (beta chain) derives from a study of T cells in Graves' hyperthyroidism and ophthalmopathy. Whole-study context: The blood sample was taken at first diagnosis, before treatment began.

What was amplified from RNA transcripts were TCR beta CDR3 regions. Carried out on the TCR CDR3, a first-round RT-PCR used the HTBI primer set. TCRdb fed the multiplex PCR reads into MiXCR, producing one record per CDR3 protein. The sample shows almost 350,000 distinct CDR3 sequences, 18% of them seen only once. Germline V gene lookup returns CDR1 SGHRS and CDR2 YFSETQ. This CDR3 has 14 residues. V was pared by 2 bases and J by 2 bases, with 10 bases between. The table lists this clonotype with many counts. The sequenced sample was blood. The chain combines TRBV5-1 with TRBJ2-5; D gene unclear. This TCR came from a woman aged 40 to 50 with Graves' ophthalmopathy. CDR3 amino acids: CASSFPSEQETQYF. For the CDR3, the DNA is TGCGCCAGCAGCTTTCCTTCGGAGCAAGAGACCCAGTACTTC.